This T cell receptor (beta chain) derives from a study of cytomegalovirus exposure and HLA in healthy donors. Study findings and constraints: Sequencing likely produced, as an artifact, a cluster of highly shared sequence variants. Based on reports, TCR beta sequences accurately predicted HLA-A and HLA-B alleles for most subjects.

The PCR had 60 Vbeta and 13 Jbeta primers. Per the authors' pipeline: It was a later analysis that counted about 80 million unique TCR beta chains, of which about 10 million were shared. TCRdb keeps only in-frame clones here, not all; method: immunoSEQ multiplex PCR. Clone size and the V and J calls come from that table; the DNA yielded D and trimming. The repertoire holds about 190,000 clones, with roughly 79% as singletons. The CDR3 runs 14 residues. V shed 7 bases, J shed 2 bases, and the junction held 7 bases outside the gene matches. Germline V gene lookup returns CDR1 MDHEN and CDR2 SYDVKM. A word on this clone: Its matching antigen is unknown.

Sequenced material: PBMCs. This TCR came from a woman younger than 30 in good health and CMV-seronegative. The chain uses TRBV28 and TRBJ1-2, with 7 bases matching TRBD1. The CDR3 bases are TGTGCCAGCACCCTAGACAGGGCAAACTATGGCTACACCTTC. Encoded protein: CASTLDRANYGYTF.